Shown below are 31 T cell receptor beta chains from a single sample sequenced in a study of cytomegalovirus exposure and HLA in healthy donors. Only in-frame clones appear in the TCRdb table, and some are missing; sequencing was by immunoSEQ multiplex PCR. The sample yields 70,000 to 75,000 clones, about 94% seen once. Sample: PBMCs. These TCRs come from a man aged 18 to 29 in good health and CMV-seropositive.

The CDR3 sequence: CASSQAGTSVSDTQYF. CDR3 nucleotide sequence: TGCGCCAGCAGCCAAGCCGGGACTAGCGTCTCAGATACGCAGTATTTT. The chain has TRBV5-1 and TRBJ2-3; 10 nucleotides match TRBD2. The CDR3 is 16 residues long. The V and J ends lost 4 bases and 4 bases, in that order; junction bases with no gene match: 9. The germline gives CDR1 SGHRS, CDR2 YFSETQ.

V gene TRBV11-2 combines with J gene TRBJ2-2; D is unresolved. The CDR3 is 14 residues long. Trimming shortened V by 6 bases and J by 4 bases, and 12 bases separated the two germline ends. Per the germline V gene, CDR1 is SGHAT and CDR2 is FQNNGV. The CDR3 nucleotides are TGTGCCAGCAGTATAAATTCCGGCACCGGGGAGCTGTTTTTT. It specifies CASSINSGTGELFF.

For the CDR3, the DNA is TGTGCCAGTAGTAGGGGACTAGCGCGTAGCTCCTACAATGAGCAGTTCTTC. It translates to CASSRGLARSSYNEQFF. This sequence joins TRBV19 and TRBJ2-1; 10 nucleotides match TRBD2. The CDR3 totals 17 residues. The germline gives CDR1 LNHDA, CDR2 SQIVND (reference sequence). V trimming: 4 bases; J trimming: 0 bases; junction bases outside the gene matches: 6.

V usage is TRBV19 and J usage is TRBJ2-3, with 8 bases aligning to TRBD2. V lost 7 bases and J lost 5; bases outside the gene matches: 11. Germline-derived CDR1 and CDR2 are LNHDA and SQIVND (reference sequence). The CDR3 loop spans 15 amino acids. The CDR3 sequence: CASTWGGGRRDTQYF. The CDR3 DNA sequence: TGTGCCAGTACGTGGGGTGGCGGGAGGAGAGATACGCAGTATTTT. The full variable domain, rest sourced from reference TRBV19 and TRBJ2-3, is DGGITQSPKYLFRKEGQNVTLSCEQNLNHDAMYWYRQDPGQGLRLIYYSQIVNDFQKGDIAEGYSVSREKKESFPLTVTSAQKNPTAFYLCASTWGGGRRDTQYFGPGTRLTVL.

The rearrangement links TRBV5-1 to TRBJ1-3, with TRBD1 identical over 7 bases. V was clipped by 4 bases and J by 4 bases; unmatched bases: 5. Germline CDR1 and CDR2: SGHRS and YFSETQ. This CDR3 is built from 14 residues. The CDR3 nucleotides are TGCGCCAGCAGCAGCCGGACAGGAGGAAACACCATATATTTT. It codes for CASSSRTGGNTIYF.

J is TRBJ2-5 and V is TRBV28, with D possibly being TRBD2 (5 bases). The ends were cut back, 8 bases at V and 1 base at J, with 20 bases in the middle. Germline lookup yields CDR1 MDHEN and CDR2 SYDVKM. CDR3 length equals 16 residues. The CDR3 sequence is CASVGGLRSPQETQYF. The CDR3 DNA reads as TGTGCCAGCGTTGGAGGTCTCAGGTCCCCCCAAGAGACCCAGTACTTC.

The J gene is TRBJ2-5, the V gene TRBV5-4; 9 bases line up with TRBD1. The CDR3 extends over 17 amino acids. CDR1 is SGHNT and CDR2 is YYREEE in the germline V gene (reference sequence). The trim removed 4 bases at V and 5 bases at J, leaving 15 bases unmatched. This chain's CDR3 is CASSLRPGQGGGETQYF. The CDR3 bases are TGTGCCAGCAGCCTCCGCCCGGGACAGGGAGGGGGGGAGACCCAGTACTTC. Using reference TRBV5-4 and TRBJ2-5 for the parts outside the CDR3, the full variable domain is ETGVTQSPTHLIKTRGQQVTLRCSSQSGHNTVSWYQQALGQGPQFIFQYYREEENGRGNFPPRFSGLQFPNYSSELNVNALELDDSALYLCASSLRPGQGGGETQYFGPGTRLLVL.

CDR3 coding DNA: TGCGCCAGCAGCCCTAGAGCCCGGGGCGGGAACACAGATACGCAGTATTTT. Translation: CASSPRARGGNTDTQYF. This chain connects TRBV5-1 to TRBJ2-3; tentative D call: TRBD2 (6 bases). Deletions cut 4 bases from V and 2 bases from J, with 20 bases between. The germline CDR1 and CDR2 sequences are SGHRS and YFSETQ. This CDR3 has 17 amino acids.

This chain links TRBV30 with TRBJ1-1; no reliable D call. Germline-derived CDR1 and CDR2 are GTSNPN and SVGIG (reference sequence). V shed 2 bases and J shed 0 bases, with 7 bases lying between them. This CDR3 contains 13 residues. In nucleotides, the CDR3 is TGTGCCTGGAGTCGTAATATGAACACTGAAGCTTTCTTT. Translating it yields CAWSRNMNTEAFF.

This clone was detected once. V and J are TRBV30 and TRBJ2-2; maybe TRBD2 (5 bases). The CDR3 is 13 amino acids. CDR1 is GTSNPN, CDR2 SVGIG, per germline (reference sequence). V was shortened by 5 bases and J by 2 bases, with 9 bases between the two germline ends. The CDR3 sequence: CAWARGNTGELFF. CDR3 nucleotide sequence: TGTGCCTGGGCCCGGGGTAACACCGGGGAGCTGTTTTTT.

The chain joins TRBV5-1 to TRBJ2-7; 12 bases map to TRBD2. The V and J ends lost 0 bases and 7 bases, in that order; junction bases with no gene match: 5. The CDR3 extends over 15 amino acids. The germline gives CDR1 SGHRS, CDR2 YFSETQ. The chain's CDR3 is CASSLGLAGALEQYF. As DNA, the CDR3 is TGCGCCAGCAGCTTGGGACTAGCGGGGGCCTTAGAGCAGTACTTC.

The J gene is TRBJ2-7, the V gene TRBV7-9, with D possibly being TRBD1 (7 bases). The CDR3 has 16 amino acids. Trimming stripped 1 base from V and 4 bases from J, with 17 bases between. Germline V gene sequence: CDR1 SEHNR, CDR2 FQNEAQ (reference sequence). The CDR3 region is CASSLGRDSWGYEQYF. The CDR3 DNA sequence: TGTGCCAGCAGCTTAGGGCGGGACAGTTGGGGTTACGAGCAGTACTTC.

The chain has TRBV6-5 and TRBJ2-4; D uncertain. Germline CDR1 MNHEY, CDR2 SVGAGI. V lost 6 bases, J lost 6 bases, and 9 bases lay in between. CDR3 length: 12 amino acids. CDR3 nucleotide sequence: TGTGCCAGCAGCGACACCGGAAACATTCAGTACTTC. This codes for CASSDTGNIQYF.

The chain uses TRBV7-3 and TRBJ2-5, with a tentative D call TRBD1 (6 bases). Trimming left V 0 bases short and J 2 bases short, with 7 bases between. This CDR3 comprises 14 residues. CDR1 SGHTA and CDR2 FQGTGA come from the germline V gene. CDR3 protein: CASSLTGTQETQYF. The CDR3, as DNA: TGTGCCAGCAGCTTAACTGGGACACAAGAGACCCAGTACTTC.

This clone appeared a single time. V gene TRBV28 combines with J gene TRBJ2-1, with 9 nucleotides matching TRBD1. V dropped 5 bases and J dropped 4; count of bases not matched to a gene: 9. The CDR3 is 16 amino acids. CDR1 and CDR2 (germline): MDHEN, SYDVKM. Here the CDR3 reads CASSTNRDRVYNEQFF. The CDR3, as DNA: TGTGCCAGCAGTACAAACCGGGACAGGGTGTACAATGAGCAGTTCTTC.

CDR3 in amino acids: CASSSIGTGGGSSYEQYF. The CDR3 DNA is TGTGCCAGCAGCAGTATAGGGACAGGGGGAGGAAGCTCCTACGAGCAGTACTTC. V and J are TRBV5-4 and TRBJ2-7, with 11 bases that match TRBD1. Germline CDR1 SGHNT, CDR2 YYREEE (reference sequence). Trimming took 4 bases from V and 0 from J; bases not matched to a gene: 12. CDR3 length equals 18 residues.

J is TRBJ1-2 and V is TRBV7-2; TRBD1 matches 7 bases. This CDR3 is 13 amino acids long. Germline values: CDR1 SGHTA, CDR2 FQGNSA. After removal of 4 bases from V and 8 bases from J, the junction contained 7 bases not matched to a gene. The CDR3 sequence is CASSSGQFYGYTF. For the CDR3, the DNA is TGTGCCAGCAGCTCGGGACAGTTTTACGGCTACACCTTC.

CDR3 sequence reads: CSVTSAPAGRGGETQYF. CDR3 in DNA: TGCAGCGTTACCAGCGCACCCGCGGGCAGGGGCGGAGAGACCCAGTACTTC. V and J are TRBV29-1 and TRBJ2-5; D is perhaps TRBD1 (6 bases). The V end lost 5 bases, the J end lost 4 bases, and 26 bases lay between the germline ends. Germline V gives CDR1 SQVTM, CDR2 ANQGSEA. The CDR3 sequence is 17 residues long.

The chain combines TRBV12-5 with TRBJ2-5; no clear D. This CDR3 region has 14 residues. In germline, CDR1 is LGHNT, CDR2 FRNRAP. Trimming pared 1 base from V and 2 bases from J, leaving 8 bases between. The CDR3 loop reads CASGLGGEQETQYF. The CDR3 nucleotides are TGTGCTAGTGGTTTGGGCGGTGAGCAAGAGACCCAGTACTTC. The full variable domain, in which reference TRBV12-5 and TRBJ2-5 provide the parts outside the CDR3, is DARVTQTPRHKVTEMGQEVTMRCQPILGHNTVFWYRQTMMQGLELLAYFRNRAPLDDSGMPKDRFSAEMPDATLATLKIQPSEPRDSAVYFCASGLGGEQETQYFGPGTRLLVL.

V usage is TRBV28 and J usage is TRBJ2-3; 9 bases are shared with TRBD1. There are 15 residues in the CDR3. J lost 6 bases, V lost 6 bases, and 10 bases had no gene match. Germline-derived CDR1 and CDR2 are MDHEN and SYDVKM. In nucleotides, the CDR3 is TGTGCCAGCAGAACAGGGGGCGCGAATGAGGATACGCAGTATTTT. Its translation is CASRTGGANEDTQYF.

The J gene is TRBJ2-2, the V gene TRBV4-2; the match to TRBD2 covers 12 bases. CDR1 and CDR2 from the germline V gene are LGHNA and YNFKEQ. The ends lost 0 bases at V and 6 bases at J; junction bases unmatched: 2. This CDR3 spans 16 amino acids. CDR3 coding DNA: TGTGCCAGCAGCCAAGATCTAGCGGGAGGGCCCGGGGAGCTGTTTTTT. This codes for CASSQDLAGGPGELFF.

The count of this clone is one. This rearrangement joins TRBV23-1 to TRBJ1-2, with 10 bases matching TRBD1. TRBV23-1 is identified as an open reading frame with a role that is uncertain. The length of the CDR3 is 15 residues. Germline trimming cut 5 bases from V and 4 bases from J; bases unmatched to any gene: 7. CDR3: CASSGGDRGFYGYTF. The CDR3 region has the DNA TGCGCCAGCAGTGGAGGGGACAGGGGCTTCTATGGCTACACCTTC.

CDR3 nucleotides: TGTGCCAGCAGCGGGACTAGCGCGGAGACCCAGTACTTC. It encodes CASSGTSAETQYF. This chain connects TRBV2 to TRBJ2-5, with TRBD2 matching over 10 bases. After removal of 6 bases from V and 5 bases from J, the junction contained 3 bases not matched to a gene. Germline CDR1 reads SNHLY; CDR2 reads FYNNEI. The CDR3 extends over 13 amino acids.

The V gene is TRBV6-6, the J gene TRBJ2-3; TRBD2 is a possible D gene (5 bases). This CDR3 has 14 residues. CDR1 and CDR2 (germline): MNHNY, SVGAGI (reference sequence). V lost 8 bases, J lost 0 bases, and 12 bases lay in between. The CDR3 DNA follows: TGTGCCAGCGCCGGGCGGACTAGCACAGATACGCAGTATTTT. Residues: CASAGRTSTDTQYF.

This sequence joins TRBV6-1 and TRBJ2-1; D possibly corresponds to TRBD1 (5 bases). The CDR3 extends over 16 amino acids. V was pared by 4 bases and J by 0 bases, with 13 bases between. Germline CDR1 reads MNHNS; CDR2 reads SASEGT. CDR3 loop: CASSGTPGHSYNEQFF. The CDR3 nucleotides are TGTGCCAGCAGTGGAACCCCCGGACACTCCTACAATGAGCAGTTCTTC.

CDR3 residues: CATSRAPSGELFF. Written as DNA, the CDR3 is TGTGCCACCAGCAGAGCCCCGTCCGGGGAGCTGTTTTTT. This chain uses TRBV15 with TRBJ2-2; D call uncertain. The germline gives CDR1 LNHNV, CDR2 YYDKDF (reference sequence). This CDR3 has 13 residues. Trimming took off 1 base at V and 6 bases at J, with 6 bases between the two ends.

The chain uses TRBV15 and TRBJ1-1; D gene uncertain. The CDR3 covers 16 residues. Between the trimmed V and J ends, which lost 0 bases and 1 base, there was a span of 12 bases. Germline CDR1 and CDR2: LNHNV and YYDKDF (reference sequence). The CDR3: CATSRDRGSSNTEAFF. The CDR3, as DNA: TGTGCCACCAGCAGAGATCGTGGTAGCTCGAACACTGAAGCTTTCTTT.

The chain is built from TRBV11-2 and TRBJ2-5; D might be TRBD2 (6 bases). V was clipped by 6 bases and J by 1 base, with 6 bases between them. Germline assignment: CDR1 SGHAT and CDR2 FQNNGV. The CDR3 has 12 amino acids. The CDR3 is CASRTSQETQYF. The CDR3 coding sequence is TGTGCCAGCAGGACTAGCCAAGAGACCCAGTACTTC.

The V gene is TRBV7-3, the J gene TRBJ2-2; D gene ambiguous. V lost 5 bases and J lost 3, with 10 bases in between. Germline-derived CDR1 and CDR2 are SGHTA and FQGTGA. The CDR3 contains 14 residues. Here the CDR3 DNA reads TGTGCCAGCAGCCCGCGACTGGACACCGGGGAGCTGTTTTTT. Translation: CASSPRLDTGELFF. The variable domain in full, with the rest retrieved from reference TRBV7-3 and TRBJ2-2, is GAGVSQTPSNKVTEKGKYVELRCDPISGHTALYWYRQSLGQGPEFLIYFQGTGAADDSGLPNDRFFAVRPEGSVSTLKIQRTERGDSAVYLCASSPRLDTGELFFGEGSRLTVL.

The chain links TRBV9 to TRBJ1-2; perhaps TRBD1 as D (6 bases). The V gene lost 0 bases and the J gene lost 3 bases, with 12 bases spanning the gap. The CDR3 is made up of 15 amino acids. Looked up from germline, CDR1 is SGDLS and CDR2 is YYNGEE. The CDR3: CASSVATRTDYGYTF. The CDR3, as DNA: TGTGCCAGCAGCGTAGCTACGAGGACAGACTATGGCTACACCTTC.

V gene TRBV7-9 combines with J gene TRBJ1-4; no clear D gene. Germline V gene lookup returns CDR1 SEHNR and CDR2 FQNEAQ (reference sequence). The CDR3 extends over 14 amino acids. V was trimmed by 1 base and J by 6 bases, leaving 9 bases between them. In DNA form, the CDR3 reads TGTGCCAGCAGCTTAGGAGGTTTCGATGAAAAACTGTTTTTT. Protein product: CASSLGGFDEKLFF.